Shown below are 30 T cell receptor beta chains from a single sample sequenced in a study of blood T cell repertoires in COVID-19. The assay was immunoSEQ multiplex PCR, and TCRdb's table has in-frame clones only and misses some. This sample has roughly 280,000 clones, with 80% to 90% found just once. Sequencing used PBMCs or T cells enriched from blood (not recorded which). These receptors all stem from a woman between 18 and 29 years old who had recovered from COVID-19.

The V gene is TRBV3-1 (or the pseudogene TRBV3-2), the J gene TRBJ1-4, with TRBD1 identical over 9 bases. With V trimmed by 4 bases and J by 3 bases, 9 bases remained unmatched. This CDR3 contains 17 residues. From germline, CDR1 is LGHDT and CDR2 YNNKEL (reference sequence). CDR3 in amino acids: CASSLLQGADSNEKLFF. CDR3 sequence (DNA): TGTGCCAGCAGCCTTCTACAGGGGGCGGATTCTAATGAAAAACTGTTTTTT.

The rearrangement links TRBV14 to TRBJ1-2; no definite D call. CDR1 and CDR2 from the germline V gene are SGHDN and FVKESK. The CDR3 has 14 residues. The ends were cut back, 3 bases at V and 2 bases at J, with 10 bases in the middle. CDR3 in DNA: TGTGCCAGCAGCCATTGGACGGGAAACTATGGCTACACCTTC. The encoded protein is CASSHWTGNYGYTF. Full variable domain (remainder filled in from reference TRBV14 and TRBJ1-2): EAGVTQFPSHSVIEKGQTVTLRCDPISGHDNLYWYRRVMGKEIKFLLHFVKESKQDESGMPNNRFLAERTGGTYSTLKVQPAELEDSGVYFCASSHWTGNYGYTFGSGTRLTVV.

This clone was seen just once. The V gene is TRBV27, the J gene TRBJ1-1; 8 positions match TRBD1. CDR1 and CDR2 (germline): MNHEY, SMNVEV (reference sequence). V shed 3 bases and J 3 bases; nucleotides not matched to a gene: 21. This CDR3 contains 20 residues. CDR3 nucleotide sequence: TGTGCCAGCAGTTTTCTGAAATTCGTTGGACAGGGCTCAAGAGACACTGAAGCTTTCTTT. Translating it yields CASSFLKFVGQGSRDTEAFF.

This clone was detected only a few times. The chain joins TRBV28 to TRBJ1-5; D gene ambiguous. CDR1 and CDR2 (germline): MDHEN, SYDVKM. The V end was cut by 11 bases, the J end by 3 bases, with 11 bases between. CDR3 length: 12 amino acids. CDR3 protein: CAVSGFNQPQHF. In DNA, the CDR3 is TGTGCCGTTTCGGGATTCAATCAGCCCCAGCATTTT. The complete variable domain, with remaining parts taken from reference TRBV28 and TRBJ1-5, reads DVKVTQSSRYLVKRTGEKVFLECVQDMDHENMFWYRQDPGLGLRLIYFSYDVKMKEKGDIPEGYSVSREKKERFSLILESASTNQTSMYLCAVSGFNQPQHFGDGTRLSIL.

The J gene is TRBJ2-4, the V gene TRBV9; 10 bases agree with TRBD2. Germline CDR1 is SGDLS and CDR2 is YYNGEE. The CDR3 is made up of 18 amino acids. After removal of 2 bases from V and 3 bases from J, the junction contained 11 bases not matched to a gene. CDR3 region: CASSVSSGGSGGKNIQYF. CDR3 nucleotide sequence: TGTGCCAGCAGCGTTTCTAGCGGGGGCTCGGGCGGCAAAAACATTCAGTACTTC. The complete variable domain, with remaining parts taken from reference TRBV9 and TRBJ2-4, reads DSGVTQTPKHLITATGQRVTLRCSPRSGDLSVYWYQQSLDQGLQFLIQYYNGEERAKGNILERFSAQQFPDLHSELNLSSLELGDSALYFCASSVSSGGSGGKNIQYFGAGTRLSVL.

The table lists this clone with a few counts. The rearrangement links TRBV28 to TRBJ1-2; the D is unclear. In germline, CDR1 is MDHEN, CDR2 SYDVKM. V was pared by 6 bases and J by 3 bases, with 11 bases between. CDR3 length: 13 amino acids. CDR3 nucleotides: TGTGCCAGCAGCCGACTCGAGGACTATGGCTACACCTTC. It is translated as CASSRLEDYGYTF.

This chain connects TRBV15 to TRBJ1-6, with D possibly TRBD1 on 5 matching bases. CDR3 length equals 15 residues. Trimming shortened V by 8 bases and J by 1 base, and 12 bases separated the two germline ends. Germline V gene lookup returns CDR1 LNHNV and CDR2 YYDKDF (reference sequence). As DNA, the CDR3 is TGTGCCACCCGCACGGGGGAATCCTATAATTCACCCCTCCACTTT. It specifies CATRTGESYNSPLHF.

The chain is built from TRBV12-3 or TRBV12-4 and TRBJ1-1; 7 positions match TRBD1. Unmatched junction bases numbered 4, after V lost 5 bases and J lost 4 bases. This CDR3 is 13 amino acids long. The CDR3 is CASSLGQLTEAFF. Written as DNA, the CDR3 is TGTGCCAGCAGTCTGGGACAGCTCACTGAAGCTTTCTTT.

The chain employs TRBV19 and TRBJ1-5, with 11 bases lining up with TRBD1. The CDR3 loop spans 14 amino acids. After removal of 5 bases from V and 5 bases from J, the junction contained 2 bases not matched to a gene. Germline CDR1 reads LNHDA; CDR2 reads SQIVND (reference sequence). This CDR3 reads CASSGQGADQPQHF. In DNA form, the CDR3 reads TGTGCCAGTAGTGGACAGGGGGCCGATCAGCCCCAGCATTTT.

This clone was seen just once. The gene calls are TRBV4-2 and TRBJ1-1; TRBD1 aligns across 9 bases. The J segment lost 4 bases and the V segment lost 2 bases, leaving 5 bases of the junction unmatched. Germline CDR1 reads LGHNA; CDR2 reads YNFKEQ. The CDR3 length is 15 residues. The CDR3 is CASSQQGQGFTEAFF. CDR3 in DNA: TGTGCCAGCAGCCAACAGGGACAGGGTTTCACTGAAGCTTTCTTT.

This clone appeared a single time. The DNA of the CDR3 is TGTGCCAGCAGCCCATCAACAGGGGTCAGCTATGGCTACACCTTC. Residues: CASSPSTGVSYGYTF. This sequence joins TRBV5-4 and TRBJ1-2; 7 nucleotides line up with TRBD1. V shed 4 bases and J 4 bases; nucleotides not matched to a gene: 10. The germline gives CDR1 SGHNT, CDR2 YYREEE (reference sequence). The CDR3 spans 15 residues.

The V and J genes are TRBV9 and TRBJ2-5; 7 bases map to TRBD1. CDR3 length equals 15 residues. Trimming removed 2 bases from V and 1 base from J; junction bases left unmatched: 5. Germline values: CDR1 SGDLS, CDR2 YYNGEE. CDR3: CASSVTGEIQETQYF. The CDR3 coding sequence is TGTGCCAGCAGCGTCACAGGGGAGATCCAAGAGACCCAGTACTTC.

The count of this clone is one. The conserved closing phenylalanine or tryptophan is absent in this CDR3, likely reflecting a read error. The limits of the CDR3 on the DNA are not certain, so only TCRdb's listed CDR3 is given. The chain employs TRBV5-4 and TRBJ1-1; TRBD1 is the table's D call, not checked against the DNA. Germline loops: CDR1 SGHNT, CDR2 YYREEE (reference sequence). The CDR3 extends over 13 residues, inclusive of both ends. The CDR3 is CASSSKGPRGWVV.

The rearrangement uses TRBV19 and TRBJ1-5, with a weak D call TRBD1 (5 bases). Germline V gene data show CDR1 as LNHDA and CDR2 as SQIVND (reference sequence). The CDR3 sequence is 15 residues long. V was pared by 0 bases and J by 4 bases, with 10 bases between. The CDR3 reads CASSIDRVGNQPQHF. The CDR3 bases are TGTGCCAGTAGTATAGACAGGGTAGGGAATCAGCCCCAGCATTTT.

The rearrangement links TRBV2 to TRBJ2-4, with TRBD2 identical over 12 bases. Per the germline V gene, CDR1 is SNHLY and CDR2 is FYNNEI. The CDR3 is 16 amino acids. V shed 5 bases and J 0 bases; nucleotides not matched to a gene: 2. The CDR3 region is CASSSSGGVAKNIQYF. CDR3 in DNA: TGTGCCAGCAGTTCTAGCGGGGGGGTAGCCAAAAACATTCAGTACTTC.

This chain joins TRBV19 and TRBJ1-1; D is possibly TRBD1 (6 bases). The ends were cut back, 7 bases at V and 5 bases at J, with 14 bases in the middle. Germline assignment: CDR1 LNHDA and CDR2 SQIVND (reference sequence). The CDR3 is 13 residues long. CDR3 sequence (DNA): TGTGCCAGTACTGGGGGCGGTTGGACTGAAGCTTTCTTT. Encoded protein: CASTGGGWTEAFF. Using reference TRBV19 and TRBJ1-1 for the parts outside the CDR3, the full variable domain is DGGITQSPKYLFRKEGQNVTLSCEQNLNHDAMYWYRQDPGQGLRLIYYSQIVNDFQKGDIAEGYSVSREKKESFPLTVTSAQKNPTAFYLCASTGGGWTEAFFGQGTRLTVV.

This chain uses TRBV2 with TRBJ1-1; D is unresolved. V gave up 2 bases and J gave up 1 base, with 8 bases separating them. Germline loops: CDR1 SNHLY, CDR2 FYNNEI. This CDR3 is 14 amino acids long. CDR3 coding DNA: TGTGCCAGCAGTGAAACAGCAGGGAACACTGAAGCTTTCTTT. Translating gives CASSETAGNTEAFF.

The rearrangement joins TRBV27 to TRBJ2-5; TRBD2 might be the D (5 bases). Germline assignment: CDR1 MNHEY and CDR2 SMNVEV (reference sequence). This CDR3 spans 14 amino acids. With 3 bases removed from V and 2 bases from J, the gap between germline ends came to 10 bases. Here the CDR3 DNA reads TGTGCCAGCAGTTTTGTCGGGGTGCAAGAGACCCAGTACTTC. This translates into CASSFVGVQETQYF.

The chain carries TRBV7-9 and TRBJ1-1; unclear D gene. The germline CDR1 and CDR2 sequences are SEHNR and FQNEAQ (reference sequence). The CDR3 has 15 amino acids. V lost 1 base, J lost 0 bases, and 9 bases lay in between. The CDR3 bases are TGTGCCAGCAGCTTAGGAGCGGTCATGAACACTGAAGCTTTCTTT. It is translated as CASSLGAVMNTEAFF. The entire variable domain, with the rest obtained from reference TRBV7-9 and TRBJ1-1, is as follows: DTGVSQNPRHKITKRGQNVTFRCDPISEHNRLYWYRQTLGQGPEFLTYFQNEAQLEKSRLLSDRFSAERPKGSFSTLEIQRTEQGDSAMYLCASSLGAVMNTEAFFGQGTRLTVV.

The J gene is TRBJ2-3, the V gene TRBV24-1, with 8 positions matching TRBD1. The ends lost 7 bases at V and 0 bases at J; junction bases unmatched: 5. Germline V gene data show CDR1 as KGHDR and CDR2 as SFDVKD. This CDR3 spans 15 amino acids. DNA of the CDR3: TGTGCCACCAGGGCTAGACAGGGGAGCACAGATACGCAGTATTTT. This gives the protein CATRARQGSTDTQYF.

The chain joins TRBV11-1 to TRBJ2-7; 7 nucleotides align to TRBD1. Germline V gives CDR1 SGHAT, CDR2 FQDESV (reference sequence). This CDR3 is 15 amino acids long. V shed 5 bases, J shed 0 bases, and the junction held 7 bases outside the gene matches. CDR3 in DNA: TGTGCCAGCAGCCGTAGAAGGACAGGCTCCTACGAGCAGTACTTC. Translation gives CASSRRRTGSYEQYF.

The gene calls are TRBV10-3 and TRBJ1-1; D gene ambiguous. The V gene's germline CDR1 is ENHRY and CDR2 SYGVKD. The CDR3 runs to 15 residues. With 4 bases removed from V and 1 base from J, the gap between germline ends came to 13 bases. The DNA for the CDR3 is TGTGCCATCAGTGGGTCTACCACGGGGAACACTGAAGCTTTCTTT. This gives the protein CAISGSTTGNTEAFF.

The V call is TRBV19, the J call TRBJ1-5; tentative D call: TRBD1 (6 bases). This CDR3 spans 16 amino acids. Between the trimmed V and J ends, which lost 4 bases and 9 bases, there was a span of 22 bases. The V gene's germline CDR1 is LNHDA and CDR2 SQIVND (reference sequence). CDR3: CASSTSGGAASGPQHF. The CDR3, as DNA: TGTGCCAGTAGTACCTCGGGGGGCGCGGCATCGGGGCCCCAGCATTTT.

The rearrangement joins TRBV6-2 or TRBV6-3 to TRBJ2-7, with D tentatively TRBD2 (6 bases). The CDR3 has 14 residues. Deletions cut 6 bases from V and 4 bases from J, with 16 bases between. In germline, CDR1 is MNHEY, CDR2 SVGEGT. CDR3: CASSRTSRGYEQYF. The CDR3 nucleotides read TGTGCCAGCAGCAGGACTTCTCGGGGGTACGAGCAGTACTTC.

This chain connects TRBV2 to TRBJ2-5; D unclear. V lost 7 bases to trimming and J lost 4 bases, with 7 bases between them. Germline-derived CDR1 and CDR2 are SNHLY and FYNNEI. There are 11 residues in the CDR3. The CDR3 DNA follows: TGTGCCAGCACGATAGCAGAGACCCAGTACTTC. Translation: CASTIAETQYF.

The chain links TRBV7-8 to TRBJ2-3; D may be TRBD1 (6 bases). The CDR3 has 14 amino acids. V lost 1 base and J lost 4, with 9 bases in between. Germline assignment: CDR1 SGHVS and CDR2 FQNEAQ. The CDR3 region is CASSLDRVADTQYF. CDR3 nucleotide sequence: TGTGCCAGCAGCTTAGACAGGGTTGCAGATACGCAGTATTTT.

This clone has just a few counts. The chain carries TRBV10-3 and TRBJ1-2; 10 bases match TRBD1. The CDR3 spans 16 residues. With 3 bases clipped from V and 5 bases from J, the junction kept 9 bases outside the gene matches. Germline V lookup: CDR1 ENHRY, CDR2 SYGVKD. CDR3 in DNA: TGTGCCATCAGTGATCCGGGACAGGGGAGACTTTATGGCTACACCTTC. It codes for CAISDPGQGRLYGYTF.

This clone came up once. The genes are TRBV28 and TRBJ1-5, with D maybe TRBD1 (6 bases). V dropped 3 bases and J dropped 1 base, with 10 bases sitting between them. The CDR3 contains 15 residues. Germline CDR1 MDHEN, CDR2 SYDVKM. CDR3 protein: CASSLLRGSNQPQHF. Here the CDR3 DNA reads TGTGCCAGCAGTTTGTTAAGGGGGAGCAATCAGCCCCAGCATTTT. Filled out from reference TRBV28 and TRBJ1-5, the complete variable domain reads DVKVTQSSRYLVKRTGEKVFLECVQDMDHENMFWYRQDPGLGLRLIYFSYDVKMKEKGDIPEGYSVSREKKERFSLILESASTNQTSMYLCASSLLRGSNQPQHFGDGTRLSIL.

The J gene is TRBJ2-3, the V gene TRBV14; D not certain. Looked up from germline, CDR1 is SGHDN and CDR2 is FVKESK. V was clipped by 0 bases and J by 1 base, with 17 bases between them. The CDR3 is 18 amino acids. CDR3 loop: CASSQESLFGQGTDTQYF. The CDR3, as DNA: TGTGCCAGCAGCCAAGAGAGCCTGTTTGGGCAGGGCACAGATACGCAGTATTTT. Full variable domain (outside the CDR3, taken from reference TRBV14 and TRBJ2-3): EAGVTQFPSHSVIEKGQTVTLRCDPISGHDNLYWYRRVMGKEIKFLLHFVKESKQDESGMPNNRFLAERTGGTYSTLKVQPAELEDSGVYFCASSQESLFGQGTDTQYFGPGTRLTVL.

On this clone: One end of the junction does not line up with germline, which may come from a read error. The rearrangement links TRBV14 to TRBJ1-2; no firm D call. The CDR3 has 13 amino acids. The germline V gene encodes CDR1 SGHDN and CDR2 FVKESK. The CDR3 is CASSQDRVSRVAF. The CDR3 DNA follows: TGTGCCAGCAGCCAAGATCGTGTATCCCGAGTCGCCTTC.